Below, 21 T cell receptor beta chains from the same sample are listed, as sequenced in a study of T cells in Graves' hyperthyroidism and ophthalmopathy. Researchers amplified the TCR beta CDR3 regions from RNA transcripts. The HTBI primer set was used in a first-round RT-PCR of the TCR CDR3. TCRdb used MiXCR to reprocess the multiplex PCR reads, holding one entry per CDR3 protein. The profile shows about 620,000 distinct CDR3 sequences, 15% to 20% of them singletons. Sequenced: blood. These receptors all stem from a woman in her 30s with Graves' hyperthyroidism.

This clonotype was seen a handful of times. V usage is TRBV7-2 and J usage is TRBJ2-4; 11 bases line up with TRBD2. Germline CDR1 reads SGHTA; CDR2 reads FQGNSA. The trim removed 3 bases at V and 9 bases at J, leaving 4 bases unmatched. The CDR3 spans 14 residues. CDR3 in DNA: TGTGCCAGCAGCTTTAGCGGGAGGGGTAGCATTCAGTACTTC. Translation: CASSFSGRGSIQYF.

This clonotype was recorded a few times. The V call is TRBV27, the J call TRBJ2-1, with TRBD2 matching over 7 bases. Germline trimming cut 10 bases from V and 5 bases from J; bases unmatched to any gene: 20. Germline CDR1 MNHEY, CDR2 SMNVEV (reference sequence). The CDR3 extends over 17 amino acids. CDR3 sequence (DNA): TGTGCCAACAAAAGGTTAGGGTTGAAGCGGGACCACAATGAGCAGTTCTTC. It specifies CANKRLGLKRDHNEQFF.

This clonotype was detected only a few times. The rearrangement uses TRBV18 and TRBJ2-1, with TRBD2 matching over 8 bases. V lost 6 bases to trimming and J lost 6 bases; unmatched junction nucleotides: 10. This CDR3 spans 15 amino acids. Germline CDR1 and CDR2: KGHSH and LQKENI. CDR3 in amino acids: CASSSLAEGRNEQFF. CDR3 DNA sequence: TGTGCCAGCTCGTCACTAGCGGAGGGGCGCAATGAGCAGTTCTTC.

This clonotype was counted between two and nine times. The V call is TRBV28, the J call TRBJ2-1, with TRBD2 matching over 7 bases. After removal of 2 bases from V and 7 bases from J, the junction contained 8 bases not matched to a gene. The germline gives CDR1 MDHEN, CDR2 SYDVKM. The CDR3 is made up of 15 amino acids. The CDR3 DNA reads as TGTGCCAGCAGTTTACTTGCGGGAGTGCGTAATGAGCAGTTCTTC. It is translated as CASSLLAGVRNEQFF.

The chain couples TRBV19 to TRBJ2-5; tentative D call: TRBD1 (6 bases). The CDR3 is 17 amino acids. Germline assignment: CDR1 LNHDA and CDR2 SQIVND (reference sequence). V was pared by 4 bases and J by 0 bases, with 18 bases between. CDR3 in amino acids: CASSTSLGQQYQETQYF. Here the CDR3 DNA reads TGTGCCAGTAGTACAAGTTTGGGACAACAGTACCAAGAGACCCAGTACTTC.

This clonotype was counted many times. The chain carries TRBV30 and TRBJ2-5, with 9 nucleotides matching TRBD1. Looked up from germline, CDR1 is GTSNPN and CDR2 is SVGIG (reference sequence). The CDR3 loop spans 14 amino acids. With V trimmed by 2 bases and J by 5 bases, 6 bases remained unmatched. The CDR3 sequence: CAWSTGGYGETQYF. The CDR3 bases are TGTGCCTGGAGTACAGGGGGCTATGGGGAGACCCAGTACTTC.

This clonotype was seen repeatedly, ten times or more. The chain has TRBV20-1 and TRBJ2-7; the D call may be TRBD1 or TRBD2 (5 bases each). Germline lookup yields CDR1 DFQATT and CDR2 SNEGSKA (reference sequence). The V end lost 4 bases, the J end lost 7 bases, and 20 bases lay between the germline ends. The CDR3 extends over 14 amino acids. The CDR3, as DNA: TGCAGTGCTATCCCGGGACCAACTCAGGGAGAGCAGTACTTC. This encodes CSAIPGPTQGEQYF.

This clonotype was found a few times. V gene TRBV24-1 combines with J gene TRBJ1-4, with D tentatively TRBD1 (6 bases). V lost 7 bases and J 7 bases, leaving 12 bases between the germline ends. The CDR3 covers 13 residues. Looked up from germline, CDR1 is KGHDR and CDR2 is SFDVKD. The CDR3 DNA is TGTGCCACCAGCCTAACAGGGTCTGAAAAACTGTTTTTT. Translated: CATSLTGSEKLFF.

Only a few counts were recorded for this clonotype. The chain uses TRBV20-1 and TRBJ2-4; D unresolved. The CDR3 covers 16 residues. Germline CDR1 and CDR2: DFQATT and SNEGSKA (reference sequence). Trimming removed 3 bases at V and 8 bases at J, with 23 bases between. Written as DNA, the CDR3 is TGCAGTGCTAGCCCCATGCGTGGTCGGAGAGGAGACATTCAGTACTTC. Protein sequence: CSASPMRGRRGDIQYF.

There are many counts of this clonotype. The chain links TRBV7-9 to TRBJ2-1; the match to TRBD2 covers 7 bases. Trimming at V came to 3 bases and at J to 6 bases, leaving 8 bases not matched to a gene. Germline V CDR1 and CDR2: SEHNR, FQNEAQ (reference sequence). This CDR3 has 15 residues. CDR3 residues: CASSFIPGGGNEQFF. As DNA, the CDR3 is TGTGCCAGCAGCTTTATTCCGGGCGGGGGCAATGAGCAGTTCTTC.

This clonotype occurred many times. The chain has TRBV29-1 and TRBJ2-7; 12 nucleotides line up with TRBD2. The CDR3 loop spans 13 amino acids. V dropped 6 bases and J dropped 4; count of bases not matched to a gene: 4. Germline CDR1 and CDR2: SQVTM and ANQGSEA. This CDR3 is CSVVTSGSYEQYF. The CDR3 nucleotides read TGCAGCGTCGTGACTAGCGGGAGTTACGAGCAGTACTTC.

The J gene is TRBJ1-1, the V gene TRBV9; 10 nucleotides align to TRBD1. The CDR3 contains 15 residues. J lost 0 bases, V lost 6 bases, and 5 bases had no gene match. Germline-derived CDR1 and CDR2 are SGDLS and YYNGEE. The CDR3 nucleotides are TGTGCCAGCACCGGGACAGGGGACATGAACACTGAAGCTTTCTTT. It is translated as CASTGTGDMNTEAFF.

The chain uses TRBV29-1 and TRBJ2-7, with TRBD2 matching over 12 bases. The trim removed 6 bases at V and 1 base at J, leaving 4 bases unmatched. This CDR3 has 14 residues. Germline CDR1 is SQVTM and CDR2 is ANQGSEA. The CDR3 here is CSVETSGGSYEQYF. Written as DNA, the CDR3 is TGCAGCGTAGAGACTAGCGGGGGATCCTACGAGCAGTACTTC.

The V and J genes are TRBV11-2 and TRBJ2-7, with 7 bases aligning to TRBD2. The CDR3 spans 15 residues. Trimming at V came to 3 bases and at J to 0 bases, leaving 5 bases not matched to a gene. Germline V gene data show CDR1 as SGHAT and CDR2 as FQNNGV. The CDR3 DNA follows: TGTGCCAGCAGCTTTGGGCTAGCGGACTCCTACGAGCAGTACTTC. Translating it yields CASSFGLADSYEQYF. Complete variable domain (other parts from reference TRBV11-2 and TRBJ2-7): EAGVAQSPRYKIIEKRQSVAFWCNPISGHATLYWYQQILGQGPKLLIQFQNNGVVDDSQLPKDRFSAERLKGVDSTLKIQPAKLEDSAVYLCASSFGLADSYEQYFGPGTRLTVT.

This clonotype was seen many times. The rearrangement uses TRBV28 and TRBJ2-7; the match to TRBD1 covers 10 bases. Trimming cost V 6 bases and J 4 bases; bases outside gene matches: 6. The CDR3 has 14 amino acids. Germline V CDR1 and CDR2: MDHEN, SYDVKM. The DNA of the CDR3 is TGTGCCAGCAGCGCCAGACAGGGGGCTTACGAGCAGTACTTC. This sequence encodes CASSARQGAYEQYF.

This chain links TRBV15 with TRBJ2-7; 11 bases align to TRBD2. CDR1 is LNHNV and CDR2 is YYDKDF in the germline V gene (reference sequence). V trimming: 7 bases; J trimming: 2 bases; junction bases outside the gene matches: 13. There are 17 residues in the CDR3. DNA of the CDR3: TGTGCCACCAAACGGACTAGCGGGCGACCTACGACCTACGAGCAGTACTTC. This gives the protein CATKRTSGRPTTYEQYF.

The chain recombines TRBV15 with TRBJ2-3, with D unresolved. The V end was cut by 5 bases, the J end by 4 bases, with 13 bases between. This CDR3 has 14 amino acids. Germline V lookup: CDR1 LNHNV, CDR2 YYDKDF (reference sequence). CDR3 DNA: TGTGCCACCAGCGGATACTTTGGGGCAGATACGCAGTATTTT. Residues: CATSGYFGADTQYF.

V gene TRBV10-1 combines with J gene TRBJ2-1; the D gene is possibly TRBD2 (6 bases). V gave up 2 bases and J gave up 9 bases, with 8 bases separating them. This CDR3 is 12 amino acids long. The germline CDR1 and CDR2 sequences are WNHNN and SYGVQD (reference sequence). The CDR3 is CASSEAGIEQFF. The CDR3, as DNA: TGCGCCAGCAGTGAGGCGGGGATTGAGCAGTTCTTC.

The chain is built from TRBV4-2 and TRBJ1-3; TRBD1 matches 9 bases. The germline V gene has CDR1 LGHNA and CDR2 YNFKEQ. The CDR3 totals 14 residues. The trim removed 4 bases at V and 6 bases at J, leaving 4 bases unmatched. CDR3 in DNA: TGTGCCAGCAGCCCCCGGGACAGGGTAAACACCATATATTTT. Its translation is CASSPRDRVNTIYF.

This clonotype was observed a handful of times. A much larger clone sits a single nucleotide away, making a read error possible. The V gene is TRBV2, the J gene TRBJ2-4; possible D gene TRBD2, 6 bases. CDR1 and CDR2 from the germline V gene are SNHLY and FYNNEI. This CDR3 has 15 residues. The CDR3 sequence: CASKQEPLAKNIRYF. In nucleotides, the CDR3 is TGTGCCAGCAAACAGGAACCACTAGCCAAAAACATTCGGTACTTC.

This clonotype showed up many times. The J gene is TRBJ2-3, the V gene TRBV3-1, with 14 bases identical to TRBD2. Trimming took 10 bases from V and 6 from J; bases not matched to a gene: 9. The CDR3 is made up of 15 amino acids. Germline CDR1 and CDR2: LGHDT and YNNKEL (reference sequence). CDR3 sequence (DNA): TGTGCCACCGCATCGGGACTAGCGGGAGCGGATACGCAGTATTTT. This translates into CATASGLAGADTQYF.